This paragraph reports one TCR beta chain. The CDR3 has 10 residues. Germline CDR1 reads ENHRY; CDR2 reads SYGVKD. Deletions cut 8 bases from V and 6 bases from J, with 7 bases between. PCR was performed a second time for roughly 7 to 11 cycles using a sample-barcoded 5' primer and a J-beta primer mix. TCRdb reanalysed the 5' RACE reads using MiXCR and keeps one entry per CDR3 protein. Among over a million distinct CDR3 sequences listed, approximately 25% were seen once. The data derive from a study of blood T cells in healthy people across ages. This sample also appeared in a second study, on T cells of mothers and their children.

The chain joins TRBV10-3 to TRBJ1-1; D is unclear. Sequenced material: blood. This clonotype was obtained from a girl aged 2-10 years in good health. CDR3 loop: CAIHGSEAFF. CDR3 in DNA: TGTGCCATCCACGGGTCTGAAGCTTTCTTT.